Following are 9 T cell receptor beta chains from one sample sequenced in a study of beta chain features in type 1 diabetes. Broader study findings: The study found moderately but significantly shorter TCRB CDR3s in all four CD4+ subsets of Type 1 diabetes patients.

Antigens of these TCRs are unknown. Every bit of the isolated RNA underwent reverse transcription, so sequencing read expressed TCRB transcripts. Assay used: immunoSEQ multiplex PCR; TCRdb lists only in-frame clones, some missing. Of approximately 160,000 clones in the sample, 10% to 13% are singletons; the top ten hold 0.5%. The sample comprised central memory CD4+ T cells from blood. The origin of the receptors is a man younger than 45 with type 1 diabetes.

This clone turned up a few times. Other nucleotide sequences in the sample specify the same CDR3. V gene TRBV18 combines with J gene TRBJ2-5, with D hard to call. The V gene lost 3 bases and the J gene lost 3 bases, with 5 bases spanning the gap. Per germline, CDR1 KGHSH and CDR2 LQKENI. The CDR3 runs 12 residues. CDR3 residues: CASSPPEETQYF. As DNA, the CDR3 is TGTGCCAGCTCACCCCCGGAAGAGACCCAGTACTTC.

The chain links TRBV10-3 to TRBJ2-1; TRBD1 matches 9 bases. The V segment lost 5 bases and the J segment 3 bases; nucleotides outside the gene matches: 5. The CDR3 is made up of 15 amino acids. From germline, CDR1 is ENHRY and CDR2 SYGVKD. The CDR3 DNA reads TGTGCCATCAGTACCCGGGACAGGGACTACAATGAGCAGTTCTTC. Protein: CAISTRDRDYNEQFF.

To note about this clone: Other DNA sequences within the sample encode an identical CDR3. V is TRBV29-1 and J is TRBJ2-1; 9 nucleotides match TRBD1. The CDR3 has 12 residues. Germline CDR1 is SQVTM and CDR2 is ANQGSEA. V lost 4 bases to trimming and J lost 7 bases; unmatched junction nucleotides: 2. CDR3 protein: CSVGGQGNEQFF. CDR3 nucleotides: TGCAGCGTTGGGGGACAGGGAAATGAGCAGTTCTTC.

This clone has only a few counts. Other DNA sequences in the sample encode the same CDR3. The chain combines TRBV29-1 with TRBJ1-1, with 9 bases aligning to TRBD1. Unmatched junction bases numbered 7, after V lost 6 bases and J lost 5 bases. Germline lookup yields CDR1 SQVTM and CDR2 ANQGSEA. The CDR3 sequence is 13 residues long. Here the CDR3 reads CSVSDRGGTEAFF. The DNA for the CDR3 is TGCAGCGTCTCGGACAGGGGTGGTACTGAAGCTTTCTTT.

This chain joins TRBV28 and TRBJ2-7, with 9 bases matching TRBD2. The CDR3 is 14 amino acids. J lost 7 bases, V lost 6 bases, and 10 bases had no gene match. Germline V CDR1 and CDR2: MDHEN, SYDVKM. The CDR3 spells CASRRSGGSQEQYF. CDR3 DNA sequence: TGTGCCAGCAGACGTAGCGGGGGCTCGCAAGAGCAGTACTTC.

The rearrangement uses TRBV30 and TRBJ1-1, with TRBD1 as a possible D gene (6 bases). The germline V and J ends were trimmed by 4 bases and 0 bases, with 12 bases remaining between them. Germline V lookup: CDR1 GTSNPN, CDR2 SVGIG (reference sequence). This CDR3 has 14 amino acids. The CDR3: CAWKGDGMNTEAFF. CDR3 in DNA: TGTGCCTGGAAGGGGGACGGCATGAACACTGAAGCTTTCTTT.

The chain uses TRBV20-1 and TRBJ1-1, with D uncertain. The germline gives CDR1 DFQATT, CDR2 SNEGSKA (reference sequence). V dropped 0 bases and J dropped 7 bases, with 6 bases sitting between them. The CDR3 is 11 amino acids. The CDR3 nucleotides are TGCAGTGCTAGAGATTTTAGTGAAGCTTTCTTT. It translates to CSARDFSEAFF.

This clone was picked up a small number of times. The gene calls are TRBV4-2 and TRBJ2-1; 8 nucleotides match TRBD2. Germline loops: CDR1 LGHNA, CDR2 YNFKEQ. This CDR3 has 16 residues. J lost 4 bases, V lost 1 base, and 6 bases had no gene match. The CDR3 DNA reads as TGTGCCAGCAGCCAAGCGTCGGGACTAGAATACAATGAGCAGTTCTTC. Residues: CASSQASGLEYNEQFF.

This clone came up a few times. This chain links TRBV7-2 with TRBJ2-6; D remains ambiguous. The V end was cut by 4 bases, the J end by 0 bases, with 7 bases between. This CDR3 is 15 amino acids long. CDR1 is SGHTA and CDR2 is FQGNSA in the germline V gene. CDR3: CASSSYTSGANVLTF. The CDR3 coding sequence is TGTGCCAGCAGCTCCTATACCTCTGGGGCCAACGTCCTGACTTTC.